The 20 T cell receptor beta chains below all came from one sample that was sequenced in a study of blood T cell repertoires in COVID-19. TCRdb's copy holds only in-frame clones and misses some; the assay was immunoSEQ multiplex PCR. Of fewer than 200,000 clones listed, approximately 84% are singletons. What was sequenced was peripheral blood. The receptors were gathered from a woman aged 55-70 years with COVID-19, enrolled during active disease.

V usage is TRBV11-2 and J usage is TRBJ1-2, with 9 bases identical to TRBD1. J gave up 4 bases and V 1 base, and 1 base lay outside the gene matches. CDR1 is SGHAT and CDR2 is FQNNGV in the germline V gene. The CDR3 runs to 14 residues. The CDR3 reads CASSLAGQGYGYTF. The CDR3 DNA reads TGTGCCAGCAGCTTAGCGGGACAGGGCTATGGCTACACCTTC.

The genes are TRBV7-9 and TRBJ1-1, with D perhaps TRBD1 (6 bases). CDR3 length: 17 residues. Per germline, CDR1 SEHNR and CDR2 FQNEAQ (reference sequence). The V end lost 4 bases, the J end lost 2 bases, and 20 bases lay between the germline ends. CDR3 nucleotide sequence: TGTGCCAGCAGCTCCAGTTTAATCAGGGGCATAAACACTGAAGCTTTCTTT. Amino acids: CASSSSLIRGINTEAFF.

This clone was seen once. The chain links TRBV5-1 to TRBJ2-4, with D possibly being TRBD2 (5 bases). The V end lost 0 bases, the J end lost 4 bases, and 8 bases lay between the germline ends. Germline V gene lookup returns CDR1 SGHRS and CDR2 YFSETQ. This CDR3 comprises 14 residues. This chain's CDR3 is CASSLGGEKNIQYF. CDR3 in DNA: TGCGCCAGCAGCTTGGGGGGAGAAAAAAACATTCAGTACTTC.

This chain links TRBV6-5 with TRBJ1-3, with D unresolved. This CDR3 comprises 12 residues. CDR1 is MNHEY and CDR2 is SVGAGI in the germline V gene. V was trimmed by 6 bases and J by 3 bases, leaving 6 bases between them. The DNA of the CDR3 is TGTGCCAGCAGGGCAGTTGGAAACACCATATATTTT. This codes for CASRAVGNTIYF.

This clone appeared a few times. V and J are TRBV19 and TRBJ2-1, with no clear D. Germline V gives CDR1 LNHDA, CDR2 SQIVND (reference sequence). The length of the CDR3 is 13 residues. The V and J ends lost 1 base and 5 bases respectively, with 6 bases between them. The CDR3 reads CASSIGADNEQFF. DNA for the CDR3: TGTGCCAGTAGTATAGGGGCCGACAATGAGCAGTTCTTC.

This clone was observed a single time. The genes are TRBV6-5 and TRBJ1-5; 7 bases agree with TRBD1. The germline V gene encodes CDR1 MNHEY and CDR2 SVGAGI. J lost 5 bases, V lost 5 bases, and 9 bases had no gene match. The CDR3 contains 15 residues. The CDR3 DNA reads TGTGCCAGCAGTCTGCAGAGAGGGGGCTATCAGCCCCAGCATTTT. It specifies CASSLQRGGYQPQHF.

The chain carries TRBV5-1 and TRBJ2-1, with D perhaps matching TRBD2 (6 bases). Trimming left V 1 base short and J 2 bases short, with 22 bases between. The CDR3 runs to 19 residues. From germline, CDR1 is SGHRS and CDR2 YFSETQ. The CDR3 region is CASSLIVRGESNPYNEQFF. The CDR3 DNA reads TGCGCCAGCAGCTTGATTGTTCGCGGGGAATCAAACCCCTACAATGAGCAGTTCTTC.

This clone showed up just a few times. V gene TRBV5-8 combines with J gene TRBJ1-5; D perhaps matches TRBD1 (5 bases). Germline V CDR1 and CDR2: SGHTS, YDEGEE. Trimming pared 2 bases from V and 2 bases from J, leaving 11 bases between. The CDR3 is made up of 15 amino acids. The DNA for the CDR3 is TGTGCCAGCAGCTTTACGGGGGATGGCAATCAGCCCCAGCATTTT. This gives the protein CASSFTGDGNQPQHF.

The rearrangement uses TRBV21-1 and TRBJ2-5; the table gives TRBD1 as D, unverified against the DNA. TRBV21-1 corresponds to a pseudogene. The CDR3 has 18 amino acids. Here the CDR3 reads CASSSMGLGGQERETQYF. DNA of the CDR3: TGTGCCAGCAGCAGCATGGGTTTAGGTGGACAGGAGAGAGAGACCCAGTACTTC.

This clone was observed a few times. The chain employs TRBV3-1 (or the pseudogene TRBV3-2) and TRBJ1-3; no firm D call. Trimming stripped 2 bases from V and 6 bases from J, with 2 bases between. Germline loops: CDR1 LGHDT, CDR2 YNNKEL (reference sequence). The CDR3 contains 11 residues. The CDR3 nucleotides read TGTGCCAGCAGCCAACTAAACACCATATATTTT. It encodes CASSQLNTIYF.

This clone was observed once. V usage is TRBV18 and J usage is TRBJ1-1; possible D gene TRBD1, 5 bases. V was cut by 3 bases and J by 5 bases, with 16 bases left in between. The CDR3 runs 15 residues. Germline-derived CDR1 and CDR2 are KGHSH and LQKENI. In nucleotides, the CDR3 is TGTGCCAGCTCACCTATCAGGGACTCGGGAACTGAAGCTTTCTTT. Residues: CASSPIRDSGTEAFF.

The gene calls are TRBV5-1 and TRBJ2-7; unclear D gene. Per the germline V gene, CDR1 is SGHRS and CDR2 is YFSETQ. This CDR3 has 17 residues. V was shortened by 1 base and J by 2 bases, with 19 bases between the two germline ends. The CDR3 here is CASSLQNLAVEPYEQYF. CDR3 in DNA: TGCGCCAGCAGCTTGCAAAATCTGGCTGTCGAACCCTACGAGCAGTACTTC.

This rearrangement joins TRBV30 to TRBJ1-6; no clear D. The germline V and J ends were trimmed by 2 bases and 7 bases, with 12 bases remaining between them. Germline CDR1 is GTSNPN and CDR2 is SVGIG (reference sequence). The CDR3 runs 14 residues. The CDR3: CAWSQGLENSPLHF. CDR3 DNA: TGTGCCTGGAGTCAAGGACTGGAAAATTCACCCCTCCACTTT.

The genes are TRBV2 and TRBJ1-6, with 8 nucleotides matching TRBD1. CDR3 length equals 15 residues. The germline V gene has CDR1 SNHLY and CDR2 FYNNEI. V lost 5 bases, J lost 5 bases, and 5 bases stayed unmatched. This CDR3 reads CASSLRTGNNSPLHF. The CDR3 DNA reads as TGTGCCAGCAGTTTGAGGACAGGGAATAATTCACCCCTCCACTTT.

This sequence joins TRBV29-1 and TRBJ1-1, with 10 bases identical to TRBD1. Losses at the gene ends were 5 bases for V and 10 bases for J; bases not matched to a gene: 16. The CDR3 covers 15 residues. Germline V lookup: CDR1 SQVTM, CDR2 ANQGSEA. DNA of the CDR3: TGCAGCGTTTCCGGGACAGGGGTAGAGATTGGATTAGCTTTCTTT. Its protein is CSVSGTGVEIGLAFF.

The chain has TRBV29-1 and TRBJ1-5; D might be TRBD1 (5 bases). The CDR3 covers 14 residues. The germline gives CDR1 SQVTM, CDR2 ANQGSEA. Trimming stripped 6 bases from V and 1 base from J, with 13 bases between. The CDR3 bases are TGCAGCGTAGTAACAGGAGGGAGCAATCAGCCCCAGCATTTT. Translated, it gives CSVVTGGSNQPQHF.

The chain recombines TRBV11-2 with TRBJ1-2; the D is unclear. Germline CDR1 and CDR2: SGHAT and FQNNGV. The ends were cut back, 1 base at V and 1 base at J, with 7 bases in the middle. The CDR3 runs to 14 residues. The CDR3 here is CASSLVADNYGYTF. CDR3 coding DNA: TGTGCCAGCAGCTTAGTTGCAGATAACTATGGCTACACCTTC. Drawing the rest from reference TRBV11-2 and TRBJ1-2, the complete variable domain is EAGVAQSPRYKIIEKRQSVAFWCNPISGHATLYWYQQILGQGPKLLIQFQNNGVVDDSQLPKDRFSAERLKGVDSTLKIQPAKLEDSAVYLCASSLVADNYGYTFGSGTRLTVV.

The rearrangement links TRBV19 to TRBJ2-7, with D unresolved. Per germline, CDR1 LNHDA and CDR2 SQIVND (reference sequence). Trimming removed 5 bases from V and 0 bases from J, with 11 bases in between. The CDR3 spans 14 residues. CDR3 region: CASSSTVTSYEQYF. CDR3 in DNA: TGTGCCAGTAGTTCGACTGTTACCTCCTACGAGCAGTACTTC.

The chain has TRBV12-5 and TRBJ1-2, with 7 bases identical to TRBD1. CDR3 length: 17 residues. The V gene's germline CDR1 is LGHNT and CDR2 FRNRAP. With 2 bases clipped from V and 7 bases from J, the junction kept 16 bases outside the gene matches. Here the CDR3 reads CASGLFTGAAVLVGYTF. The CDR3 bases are TGTGCTAGTGGTTTGTTCACAGGGGCAGCCGTATTGGTTGGCTACACCTTC.

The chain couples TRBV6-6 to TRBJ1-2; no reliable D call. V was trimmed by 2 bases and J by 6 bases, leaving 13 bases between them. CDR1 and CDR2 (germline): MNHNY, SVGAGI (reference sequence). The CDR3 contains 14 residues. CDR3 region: CASSYMAEVDGYTF. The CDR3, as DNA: TGTGCCAGCAGTTACATGGCGGAGGTAGATGGCTACACCTTC.